What follows are 18 T cell receptor beta chains derived from one specimen sequenced in a study of radiotherapy plus CTLA-4 blockade in lung cancer. TCRdb keeps only in-frame clones here, not all; method: immunoSEQ multiplex PCR. The table shows about 120,000 clones, with around 90% occurring only once. Specimen: peripheral blood, collected from a patient treated with radiotherapy plus ipilimumab. All receptors come from a human donor with non-small cell lung cancer that progressed on radiotherapy plus ipilimumab.

The V and J genes are TRBV4-1 and TRBJ2-1; 8 positions match TRBD2. V shed 4 bases and J 7 bases; nucleotides not matched to a gene: 6. The germline gives CDR1 MGHRA, CDR2 YSYEKL. The CDR3 is 14 amino acids. The CDR3 DNA reads TGCGCCAGCAGCCCACCGGGACTAGATAATGAGCAGTTCTTC. This encodes CASSPPGLDNEQFF.

The chain joins TRBV7-8 to TRBJ2-7; D may be TRBD1 (6 bases). V was cut by 11 bases and J by 6 bases, with 20 bases left in between. The CDR3 covers 13 residues. Germline V lookup: CDR1 SGHVS, CDR2 FQNEAQ. CDR3 bases: TGTGCCGTCCAGGGGTCAGGAGTAGGCGAGCAGTACTTC. Translated, it gives CAVQGSGVGEQYF.

As to this clone: Other DNA sequences within the sample encode an identical CDR3. The chain recombines TRBV27 with TRBJ2-1; D ambiguous. Looked up from germline, CDR1 is MNHEY and CDR2 is SMNVEV (reference sequence). The CDR3 length is 11 residues. V was trimmed by 6 bases and J by 6 bases, leaving 6 bases between them. Here the CDR3 DNA reads TGTGCCAGCAGCTCGGGCAATGAGCAGTTCTTC. Translation gives CASSSGNEQFF.

The rearrangement links TRBV7-8 to TRBJ2-5; D possibly corresponds to TRBD2 (5 bases). The V gene's germline CDR1 is SGHVS and CDR2 FQNEAQ. The CDR3 runs to 15 residues. Trimming took off 5 bases at V and 2 bases at J, with 15 bases between the two ends. CDR3 loop: CASSPKREIQETQYF. The CDR3 DNA sequence: TGTGCCAGCAGCCCAAAGAGGGAAATACAAGAGACCCAGTACTTC.

V usage is TRBV19 and J usage is TRBJ2-7; D is unresolved. Germline CDR1 is LNHDA and CDR2 is SQIVND (reference sequence). This CDR3 has 14 residues. Trimming removed 3 bases at V and 1 base at J, with 10 bases between. CDR3 nucleotide sequence: TGTGCCAGTAGTATTTCGGGCAGATCCTACGAGCAGTACTTC. Translating it yields CASSISGRSYEQYF.

The chain uses TRBV7-2 and TRBJ2-1; 15 nucleotides line up with TRBD2. The germline CDR1 and CDR2 sequences are SGHTA and FQGNSA. The ends lost 5 bases at V and 9 bases at J; junction bases unmatched: 11. The CDR3 totals 17 residues. CDR3 sequence (DNA): TGTGCCAGCAGCCGCGGACTAGCGGGAGGGCCCCAGGGTGAGCAGTTCTTC. Translation: CASSRGLAGGPQGEQFF. The full variable domain, completed using reference TRBV7-2 and TRBJ2-1, is GAGVSQSPSNKVTEKGKDVELRCDPISGHTALYWYRQSLGQGLEFLIYFQGNSAPDKSGLPSDRFSAERTGGSVSTLTIQRTQQEDSAVYLCASSRGLAGGPQGEQFFGPGTRLTVL.

V and J are TRBV5-1 and TRBJ1-1; 7 nucleotides match TRBD1. This CDR3 is 15 amino acids long. The germline V gene has CDR1 SGHRS and CDR2 YFSETQ. V dropped 7 bases and J dropped 4; count of bases not matched to a gene: 13. For the CDR3, the DNA is TGCGCCAGCGTTAGTGAGGGGGCGCTACCCACTGAAGCTTTCTTT. It translates to CASVSEGALPTEAFF.

The chain uses TRBV7-2 and TRBJ2-5, with TRBD2 matching 12 bases. Germline V lookup: CDR1 SGHTA, CDR2 FQGNSA. The CDR3 sequence is 14 residues long. The J segment lost 4 bases and the V segment lost 5 bases, leaving 2 bases of the junction unmatched. CDR3 amino acids: CASSPTSGRETQYF. The CDR3, as DNA: TGTGCCAGCAGCCCGACTAGCGGGAGAGAGACCCAGTACTTC.

The chain couples TRBV6-5 to TRBJ1-2; D possibly corresponds to TRBD1 (5 bases). This CDR3 region has 13 residues. Germline-derived CDR1 and CDR2 are MNHEY and SVGAGI. Trimming pared 10 bases from V and 7 bases from J, leaving 19 bases between. CDR3 DNA sequence: TGTGCCACCCCGGGGGGGTCCCGGATTGGCTACACCTTC. Translating gives CATPGGSRIGYTF.

This clone was seen a single time. The CDR3 here is CASSGRTLMNTEAFF. For the CDR3, the DNA is TGTGCCAGCAGTGGTCGGACACTAATGAACACTGAAGCTTTCTTT. The J gene is TRBJ1-1, the V gene TRBV6-5; tentatively, D is TRBD1 (5 bases). With 5 bases removed from V and 0 bases from J, the gap between germline ends came to 13 bases. This CDR3 region has 15 residues. Germline V gives CDR1 MNHEY, CDR2 SVGAGI.

This chain links TRBV11-3 with TRBJ2-3; D ambiguous. From germline, CDR1 is SGHNT and CDR2 YENEEA. Trimming stripped 5 bases from V and 4 bases from J, with 22 bases between. The CDR3 is 17 amino acids. This CDR3 reads CASSPVSGVNWADTQYF. The DNA for the CDR3 is TGTGCCAGCAGCCCCGTTTCTGGGGTAAATTGGGCAGATACGCAGTATTTT.

The V and J genes are TRBV11-2 and TRBJ2-1, with D perhaps being TRBD1 or TRBD2 (5 bases each). Germline lookup yields CDR1 SGHAT and CDR2 FQNNGV. Trimming took 5 bases from V and 1 from J, leaving 18 bases between them. The CDR3 has 17 residues. For the CDR3, the DNA is TGTGCCAGCAGCCCCGCTGGGGGTCAGATATCCTACAATGAGCAGTTCTTC. It codes for CASSPAGGQISYNEQFF.

The chain uses TRBV29-1 and TRBJ2-5; the D gene is possibly TRBD2 (6 bases). Germline CDR1 is SQVTM and CDR2 is ANQGSEA. Trimming pared 3 bases from V and 5 bases from J, leaving 10 bases between. The CDR3 has 12 residues. CDR3 bases: TGCAGCGTTGAGATGGCGGGGGAGACCCAGTACTTC. This codes for CSVEMAGETQYF.

The DNA of the CDR3 is TGCGCCAGCAGCTTGGAGGGTTTGAGCAATCAGCCCCAGCATTTT. Translated, it gives CASSLEGLSNQPQHF. The chain recombines TRBV5-1 with TRBJ1-5; D unresolved. The germline V gene has CDR1 SGHRS and CDR2 YFSETQ. CDR3 length: 15 residues. V lost 0 bases and J lost 1, with 8 bases in between.

V is TRBV7-9 and J is TRBJ1-4; D is unresolved. Trimming shortened V by 4 bases and J by 1 base, and 13 bases separated the two germline ends. The germline gives CDR1 SEHNR, CDR2 FQNEAQ (reference sequence). CDR3 length equals 16 residues. This chain's CDR3 is CASSSLSDVTNEKLFF. CDR3 bases: TGTGCCAGCAGCTCCCTGTCGGACGTAACTAATGAAAAACTGTTTTTT.

The chain's CDR3 is CASSRGRAYEQYF. CDR3 sequence (DNA): TGTGCCAGCAGCCGAGGCAGAGCCTACGAGCAGTACTTC. The V gene is TRBV14, the J gene TRBJ2-7; no reliable D call. There are 13 residues in the CDR3. Germline V gives CDR1 SGHDN, CDR2 FVKESK. V shed 4 bases and J shed 2 bases, with 9 bases lying between them.

J is TRBJ1-3 and V is TRBV18; D not resolved. Germline-derived CDR1 and CDR2 are KGHSH and LQKENI. Trimming cost V 4 bases and J 0 bases, with 7 bases left between them. The CDR3 loop spans 14 amino acids. In DNA, the CDR3 is TGTGCCAGCTCACGTGACACCTCTGGAAACACCATATATTTT. It is translated as CASSRDTSGNTIYF.

The rearrangement links TRBV5-4 to TRBJ2-7; maybe TRBD1 (5 bases). V was shortened by 4 bases and J by 4 bases, with 15 bases between the two germline ends. Looked up from germline, CDR1 is SGHNT and CDR2 is YYREEE (reference sequence). CDR3 length: 14 amino acids. DNA of the CDR3: TGTGCCAGCAGCGCTCAGGGCCGTTATTACGAGCAGTACTTC. Translated: CASSAQGRYYEQYF.